Listed below are T cell receptor beta chains from one sample, sequenced in a study of CD8 T cell repertoires and HIV-1 epitope variants. The antigens these receptors bind are not known. Profiling relied on immunoSEQ multiplex PCR, and the TCRdb table lists in-frame clones only, not all of them. The sample carries several thousand clones, less than 65% recorded once. What was sequenced was cultured CD8+ T cells derived from PBMCs. Every receptor here comes from a male donor with HIV. CDR3s include the opening cysteine and the closing phenylalanine or tryptophan. A D gene is named only where the DNA matches it firmly. Expanded clones get a size class; other rows say once, few or many, or leave the size out.

-	TRBV4-1	TRBJ2-3	-	CASSPGTGPDTQYF	TGCGCCAGCAGCCCGGGCACAGGCCCAGATACGCAGTATTTT
-	TRBV14	TRBJ2-7	-	CASSQVVSYEQYF	TGTGCCAGCAGCCAAGTCGTCTCCTACGAGCAGTACTTC
-	TRBV11-2	TRBJ2-3	-	CASSPSSFDTDTQYF	TGTGCCAGCAGCCCATCCTCCTTTGACACAGATACGCAGTATTTT
-	TRBV28	TRBJ2-5	-	CASTPLGETQETQYF	TGTGCCAGCACCCCCTTGGGGGAAACGCAAGAGACCCAGTACTTC
TRBD2	TRBV30	TRBJ2-2	once	CAWSGGASGELFF	TGTGCCTGGAGCGGGGGGGCGTCCGGGGAGCTGTTTTTT
TRBD2	TRBV9	TRBJ2-7	-	CASSPSGGEYEQYF	TGTGCCAGCAGCCCTAGCGGGGGGGAATACGAGCAGTACTTC
-	TRBV7-9	TRBJ2-7	-	CASSLAQGGSYEQYF	TGTGCCAGCAGCTTAGCGCAAGGCGGCTCCTACGAGCAGTACTTC
-	TRBV21-1	TRBJ2-1	-	CASSKEGLSYNEQFF	TGTGCCAGCAGCAAGGAGGGTCTCTCCTACAATGAGCAGTTCTTC
-	TRBV9	TRBJ2-2	-	CASSEGFWNTGELFF	TGTGCCAGCTCGGAAGGGTTCTGGAACACCGGGGAGCTGTTTTTT
TRBD2	TRBV7-9	TRBJ2-7	-	CASRPGLALEQYF	TGTGCCAGCAGACCCGGACTAGCTCTTGAGCAGTACTTC
-	TRBV7-8	TRBJ2-7	-	CASSSIDYEQYF	TGTGCCAGCAGCAGTATAGACTACGAGCAGTACTTC
TRBD1	TRBV4-1	TRBJ1-6	-	CASSQLGQGNSPLHF	TGCGCCAGCAGCCAACTAGGACAGGGGAATTCACCCCTCCACTTT
-	TRBV5-1	TRBJ2-1	once	CASSLSTGRNDEQFF	TGCGCCAGCAGCTTATCAACAGGGAGGAATGACGAGCAGTTCTTC
-	TRBV28	TRBJ2-7	-	CASITPDLGTYEQYF	TGTGCCAGCATCACTCCGGACCTTGGGACCTACGAGCAGTACTTC
-	TRBV10-2	TRBJ2-3	once	CASSESLRLGTDTQYF	TGCGCCAGCAGTGAGTCGCTGAGACTTGGCACAGATACGCAGTATTTT
-	TRBV27	TRBJ2-3	-	CASSLSQTLTDTQYF	TGTGCCAGCAGTTTATCCCAGACATTGACAGATACGCAGTATTTT
-	TRBV11-2	TRBJ1-5	-	CASSLAGRGGNQPQHF	TGTGCCAGCAGCTTAGCCGGCAGGGGAGGCAATCAGCCCCAGCATTTT
TRBD2	TRBV10-1	TRBJ2-1	few	CASSESLAGSYNEQFF	TGCGCCAGCAGTGAGTCCCTAGCGGGGTCCTACAATGAGCAGTTCTTC
-	TRBV19	TRBJ2-1	-	CASSIDTGNEQFF	TGTGCCAGTAGTATAGACACAGGGAATGAGCAGTTCTTC
-	TRBV28	TRBJ2-4	-	CASTMDMENIQYF	TGTGCCAGCACTATGGACATGGAAAACATTCAGTACTTC
-	TRBV6-5	TRBJ2-2	medium-sized	CASSSDSTGELFF	TGTGCCAGCAGCTCGGACAGCACCGGGGAGCTGTTTTTT
-	TRBV6-5	TRBJ2-5	-	CASSSAGIDQETQYF	TGTGCCAGCAGCTCCGCCGGGATAGATCAAGAGACCCAGTACTTC
TRBD1	TRBV11-1	TRBJ2-7	-	CASSLVGGKSYEQYF	TGTGCCAGCAGCTTAGTAGGGGGCAAGTCCTACGAGCAGTACTTC
TRBD2	TRBV7-9	TRBJ2-4	-	CASSLALAGEAKNIQYF	TGTGCCAGCAGCTTAGCTCTAGCGGGAGAGGCCAAAAACATTCAGTACTTC
-	TRBV10-2	TRBJ1-2	-	CASSDGGGYGYTF	TGCGCCAGCAGTGATGGGGGGGGCTATGGCTACACCTTC
TRBD1	TRBV29-1	TRBJ2-1	-	CSVDPRDRANNEQFF	TGCAGCGTAGACCCCCGGGACAGGGCCAACAATGAGCAGTTCTTC
TRBD1	TRBV13	TRBJ1-2	-	CASSYRGDGYTF	TGTGCCAGCAGCTACAGGGGGGATGGCTACACCTTC
TRBD1	TRBV27	TRBJ1-1	-	CASSLKGGNTEAFF	TGTGCCAGCAGTTTAAAAGGGGGCAACACTGAAGCTTTCTTT
-	TRBV6-5	TRBJ2-1	-	CASSSQGGPYNEQFF	TGTGCCAGCAGTTCTCAGGGTGGCCCCTACAATGAGCAGTTCTTC
-	TRBV6-1	TRBJ2-2	-	CASSEVPRDTGELFF	TGTGCCAGCAGTGAAGTCCCGCGGGACACCGGGGAGCTGTTTTTT
TRBD1	TRBV5-6	TRBJ1-2	-	CASSIPQGAGSYTF	TGTGCCAGCAGTATCCCCCAGGGGGCCGGGAGCTACACCTTC
-	TRBV10-2	TRBJ2-7	few	CASGDEQYF	TGCGCCAGCGGGGACGAGCAGTACTTC
-	TRBV5-4	TRBJ2-7	-	CASSLGGYEQYF	TGTGCCAGCAGCTTGGGGGGCTACGAGCAGTACTTC
-	TRBV6-5	TRBJ1-4	few	CASSYKWGLKLFF	TGTGCCAGCAGTTACAAATGGGGACTAAAACTGTTTTTT
-	TRBV7-9	TRBJ2-7	-	CASSLRELYEQYF	TGTGCCAGCAGCTTGAGGGAACTCTACGAGCAGTACTTC
TRBD2	TRBV28	TRBJ2-3	few	CASSLLAGGDTQYF	TGTGCCAGCAGTTTGCTAGCGGGAGGAGATACGCAGTATTTT
-	TRBV7-9	TRBJ1-2	-	CASSHHRGYGYTF	TGTGCCAGCAGCCATCACCGGGGTTATGGCTACACCTTC
TRBD2	TRBV9	TRBJ2-2	-	CASRDSSGGRTGELFF	TGTGCCAGCCGCGACTCTAGCGGAGGACGGACCGGGGAGCTGTTTTTT
-	TRBV30	TRBJ2-3	-	CAWSVPFPPTGTDTQYF	TGTGCCTGGAGTGTACCATTTCCCCCGACAGGCACAGATACGCAGTATTTT
-	TRBV7-2	TRBJ2-7	-	CASSLAADSYEQYF	TGTGCCAGCAGCTTAGCAGCGGACTCCTACGAGCAGTACTTC
TRBD1	TRBV7-2	TRBJ2-7	-	CASSHIAGTGEQYF	TGTGCCAGCAGCCATATAGCAGGGACAGGGGAGCAGTACTTC